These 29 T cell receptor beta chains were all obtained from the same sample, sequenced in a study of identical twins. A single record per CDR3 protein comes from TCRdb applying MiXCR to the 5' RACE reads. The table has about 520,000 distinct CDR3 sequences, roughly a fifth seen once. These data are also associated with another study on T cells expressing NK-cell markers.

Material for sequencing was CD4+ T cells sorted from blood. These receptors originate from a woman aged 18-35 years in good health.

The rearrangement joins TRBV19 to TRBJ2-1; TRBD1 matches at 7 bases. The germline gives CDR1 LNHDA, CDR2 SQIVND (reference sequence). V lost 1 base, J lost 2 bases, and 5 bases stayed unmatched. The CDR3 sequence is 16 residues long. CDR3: CASSIGGQFPYNEQFF. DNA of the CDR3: TGTGCCAGTAGTATAGGGGGACAGTTCCCCTACAATGAGCAGTTCTTC.

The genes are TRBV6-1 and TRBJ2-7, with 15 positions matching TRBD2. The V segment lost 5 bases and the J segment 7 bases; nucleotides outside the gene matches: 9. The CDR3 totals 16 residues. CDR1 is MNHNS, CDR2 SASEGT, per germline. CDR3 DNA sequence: TGTGCCAGCAGTCCGGGACTAGCGGGGGGCTACCTGGAGCAGTACTTC. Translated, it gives CASSPGLAGGYLEQYF.

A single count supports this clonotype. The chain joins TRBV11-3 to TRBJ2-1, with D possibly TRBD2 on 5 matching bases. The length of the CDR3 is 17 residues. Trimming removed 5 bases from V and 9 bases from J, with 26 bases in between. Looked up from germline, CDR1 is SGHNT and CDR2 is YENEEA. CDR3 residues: CASSPSIGLQKGGEQFF. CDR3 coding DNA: TGTGCCAGCAGCCCATCGATAGGACTCCAAAAAGGAGGTGAGCAGTTCTTC. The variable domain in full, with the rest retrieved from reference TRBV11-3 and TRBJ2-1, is EAGVVQSPRYKIIEKKQPVAFWCNPISGHNTLYWYLQNLGQGPELLIRYENEEAVDDSQLPKDRFSAERLKGVDSTLKIQPAELGDSAVYLCASSPSIGLQKGGEQFFGPGTRLTVL.

CDR3 amino acids: CASSPSSGEASLKTQYF. The CDR3 coding sequence is TGTGCCAGCAGTCCCTCGTCGGGGGAAGCAAGTTTAAAGACCCAGTACTTC. The rearrangement joins TRBV12-3 or TRBV12-4 to TRBJ2-5; weak D call: TRBD2 (6 bases). The CDR3 covers 17 residues. V lost 5 bases, J lost 6 bases, and 25 bases lay in between.

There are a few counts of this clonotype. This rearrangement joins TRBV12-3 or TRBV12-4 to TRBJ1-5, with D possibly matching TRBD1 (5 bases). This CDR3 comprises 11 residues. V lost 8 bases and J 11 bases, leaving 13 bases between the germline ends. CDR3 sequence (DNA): TGTGCCAGCGGGGACGTCAAGGCCCAGCATTTT. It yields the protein CASGDVKAQHF.

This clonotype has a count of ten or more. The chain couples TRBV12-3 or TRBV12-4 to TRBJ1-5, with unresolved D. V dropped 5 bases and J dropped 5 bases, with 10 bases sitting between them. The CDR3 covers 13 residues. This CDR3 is CASSPFFDQPQHF. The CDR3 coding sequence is TGTGCCAGCAGTCCTTTTTTCGATCAGCCCCAGCATTTT.

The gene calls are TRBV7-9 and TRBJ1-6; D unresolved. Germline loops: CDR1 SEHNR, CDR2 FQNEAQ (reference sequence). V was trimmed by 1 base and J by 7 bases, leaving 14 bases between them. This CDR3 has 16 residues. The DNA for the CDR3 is TGTGCCAGCAGCTTAGGTCCCAGGACGGCGAATTCACCCCTCCACTTT. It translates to CASSLGPRTANSPLHF.

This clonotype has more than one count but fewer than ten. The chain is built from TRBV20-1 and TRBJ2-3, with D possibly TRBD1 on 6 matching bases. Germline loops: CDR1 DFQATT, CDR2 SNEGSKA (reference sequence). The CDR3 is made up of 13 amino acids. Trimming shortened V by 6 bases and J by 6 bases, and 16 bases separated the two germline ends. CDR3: CSAPRTETDTQYF. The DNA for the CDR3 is TGCAGTGCCCCTCGGACAGAAACGGATACGCAGTATTTT.

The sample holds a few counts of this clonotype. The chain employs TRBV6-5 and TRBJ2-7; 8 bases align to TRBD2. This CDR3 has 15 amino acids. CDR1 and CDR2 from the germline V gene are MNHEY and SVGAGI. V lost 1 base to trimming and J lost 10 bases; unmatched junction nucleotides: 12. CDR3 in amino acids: CASSYLLAGRLRQYF. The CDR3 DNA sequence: TGTGCCAGCAGTTACTTGTTAGCGGGGCGTCTCCGTCAGTACTTC.

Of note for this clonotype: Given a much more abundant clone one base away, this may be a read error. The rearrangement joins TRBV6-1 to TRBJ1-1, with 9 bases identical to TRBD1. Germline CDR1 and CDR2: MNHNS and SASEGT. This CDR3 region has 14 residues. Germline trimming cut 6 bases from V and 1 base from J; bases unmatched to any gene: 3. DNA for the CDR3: TGTGCCAGCAGAAGGGACAGGGCGAACACTGAAGCTTTCTTT. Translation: CASRRDRANTEAFF.

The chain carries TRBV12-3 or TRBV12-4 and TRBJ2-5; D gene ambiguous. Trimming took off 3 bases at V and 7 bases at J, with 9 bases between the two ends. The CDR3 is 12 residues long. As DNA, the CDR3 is TGTGCCAGCAGTTTTAGGTCCTGGACCCAGTACTTC. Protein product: CASSFRSWTQYF.

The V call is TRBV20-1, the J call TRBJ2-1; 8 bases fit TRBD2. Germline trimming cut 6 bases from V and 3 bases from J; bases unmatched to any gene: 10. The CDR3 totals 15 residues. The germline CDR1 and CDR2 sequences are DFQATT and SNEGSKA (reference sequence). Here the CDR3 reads CSAPSLLADYNEQFF. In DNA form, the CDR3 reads TGCAGTGCCCCGAGTCTACTAGCGGACTACAATGAGCAGTTCTTC.

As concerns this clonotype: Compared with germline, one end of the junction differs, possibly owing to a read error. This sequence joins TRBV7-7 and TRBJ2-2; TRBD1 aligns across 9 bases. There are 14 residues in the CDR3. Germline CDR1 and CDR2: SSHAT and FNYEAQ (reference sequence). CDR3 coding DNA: TGTGCTAGCAGCTCACAGGGGGCAAGCGGGGAGCTGTTTTTT. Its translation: CASSSQGASGELFF.

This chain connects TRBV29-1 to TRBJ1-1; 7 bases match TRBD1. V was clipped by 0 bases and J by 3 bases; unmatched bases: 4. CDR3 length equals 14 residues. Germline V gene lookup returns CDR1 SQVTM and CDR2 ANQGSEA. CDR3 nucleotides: TGCAGCGTTGAAGATAGGGGGCCTGACACTGAAGCTTTCTTT. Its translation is CSVEDRGPDTEAFF.

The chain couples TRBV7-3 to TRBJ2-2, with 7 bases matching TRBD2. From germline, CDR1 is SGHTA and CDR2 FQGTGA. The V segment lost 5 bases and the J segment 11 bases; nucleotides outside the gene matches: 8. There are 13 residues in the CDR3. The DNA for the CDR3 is TGTGCCAGCAGCCCCGCGGGGGTCAATGAGCTGTTTTTT. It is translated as CASSPAGVNELFF.

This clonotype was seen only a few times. The DNA of the CDR3 is TGCAGTGCTAGCCGCCTAGCGGGAATAGCGCAAGAGACCCAGTACTTC. It is translated as CSASRLAGIAQETQYF. The genes are TRBV20-1 and TRBJ2-5; TRBD2 matches 9 bases. The CDR3 consists of 16 residues. Trimming cost V 3 bases and J 2 bases; bases outside gene matches: 10. CDR1 is DFQATT and CDR2 is SNEGSKA in the germline V gene (reference sequence).

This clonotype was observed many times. CDR3 sequence (DNA): TGTGCCATCAGGACTAGCGGTTCAGATACGCAGTATTTT. Translated, it gives CAIRTSGSDTQYF. The chain carries TRBV10-3 and TRBJ2-3; 9 bases align to TRBD2. There are 13 residues in the CDR3. Germline-derived CDR1 and CDR2 are ENHRY and SYGVKD. J lost 4 bases, V lost 6 bases, and 2 bases had no gene match.

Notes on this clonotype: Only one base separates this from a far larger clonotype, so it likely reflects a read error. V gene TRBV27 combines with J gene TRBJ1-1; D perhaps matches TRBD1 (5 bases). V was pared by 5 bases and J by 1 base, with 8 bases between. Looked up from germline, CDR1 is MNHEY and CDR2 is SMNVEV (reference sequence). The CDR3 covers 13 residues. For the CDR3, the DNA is TGTGCCAGCAGTAAGACAGCGAACACTGAAGCTTTCTTT. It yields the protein CASSKTANTEAFF.

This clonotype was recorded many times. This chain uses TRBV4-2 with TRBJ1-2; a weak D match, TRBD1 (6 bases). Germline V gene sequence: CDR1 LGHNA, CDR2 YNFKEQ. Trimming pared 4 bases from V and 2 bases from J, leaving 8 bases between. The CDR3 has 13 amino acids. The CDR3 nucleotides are TGTGCCAGCAGCCGCGGACAGAACTATGGCTACACCTTC. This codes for CASSRGQNYGYTF.

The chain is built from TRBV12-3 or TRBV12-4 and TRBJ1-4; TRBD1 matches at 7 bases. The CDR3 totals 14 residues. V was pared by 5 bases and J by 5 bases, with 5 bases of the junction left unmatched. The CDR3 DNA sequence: TGTGCCAGCAGTGACTGGGACAGAAATGAAAAACTGTTTTTT. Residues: CASSDWDRNEKLFF.

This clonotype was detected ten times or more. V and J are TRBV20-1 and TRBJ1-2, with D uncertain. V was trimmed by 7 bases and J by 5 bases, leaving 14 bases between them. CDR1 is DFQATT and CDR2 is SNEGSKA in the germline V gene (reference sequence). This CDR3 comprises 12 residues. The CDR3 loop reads CSVSSRVYGYTF. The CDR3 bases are TGCAGTGTATCCTCGAGAGTATATGGCTACACCTTC.

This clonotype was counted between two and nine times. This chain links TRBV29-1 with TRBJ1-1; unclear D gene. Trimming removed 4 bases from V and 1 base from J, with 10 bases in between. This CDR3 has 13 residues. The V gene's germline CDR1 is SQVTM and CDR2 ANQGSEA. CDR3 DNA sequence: TGCAGCGTTGTGTCGCAAGCGAACACTGAAGCTTTCTTT. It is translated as CSVVSQANTEAFF.

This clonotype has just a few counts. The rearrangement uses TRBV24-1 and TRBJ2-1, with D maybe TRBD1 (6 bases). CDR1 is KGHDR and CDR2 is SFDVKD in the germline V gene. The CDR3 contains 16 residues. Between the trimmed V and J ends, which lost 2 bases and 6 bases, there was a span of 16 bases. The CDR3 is CATSDSGAGKRNEQFF. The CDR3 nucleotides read TGTGCCACCAGTGATTCAGGGGCAGGAAAACGCAATGAGCAGTTCTTC.

The CDR3 bases are TGTGCCAGCAGCCAGGGGGGACAGGTATTCTACGAGCAGTACTTC. It translates to CASSQGGQVFYEQYF. V is TRBV9 and J is TRBJ2-7; 8 bases fit TRBD1. The CDR3 consists of 15 residues. The V gene end was trimmed by 4 bases and the J gene end by 3 bases; junction bases not matched to a gene: 9. Germline V gene data show CDR1 as SGDLS and CDR2 as YYNGEE. The full variable domain, with the rest looked up from reference TRBV9 and TRBJ2-7, is DSGVTQTPKHLITATGQRVTLRCSPRSGDLSVYWYQQSLDQGLQFLIQYYNGEERAKGNILERFSAQQFPDLHSELNLSSLELGDSALYFCASSQGGQVFYEQYFGPGTRLTVT.

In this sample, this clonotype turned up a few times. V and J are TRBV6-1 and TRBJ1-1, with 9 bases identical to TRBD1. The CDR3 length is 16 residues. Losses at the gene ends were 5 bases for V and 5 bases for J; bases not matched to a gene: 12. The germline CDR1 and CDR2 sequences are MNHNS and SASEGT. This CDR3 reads CASSPGTGTLRTEAFF. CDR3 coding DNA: TGTGCCAGCAGTCCCGGGACAGGGACCTTGCGAACTGAAGCTTTCTTT.

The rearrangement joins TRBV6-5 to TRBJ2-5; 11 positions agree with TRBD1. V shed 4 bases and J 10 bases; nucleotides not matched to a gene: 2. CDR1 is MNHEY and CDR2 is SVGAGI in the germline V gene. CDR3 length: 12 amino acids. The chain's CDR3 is CASSSGQGGQYF. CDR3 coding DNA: TGTGCCAGCAGTTCGGGACAGGGGGGCCAGTACTTC.

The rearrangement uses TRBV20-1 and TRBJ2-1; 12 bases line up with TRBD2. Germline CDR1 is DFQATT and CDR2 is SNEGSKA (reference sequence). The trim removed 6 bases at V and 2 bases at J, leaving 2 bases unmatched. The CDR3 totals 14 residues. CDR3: CSAASGGAYNEQFF. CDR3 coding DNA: TGCAGTGCGGCTAGCGGGGGGGCCTACAATGAGCAGTTCTTC.

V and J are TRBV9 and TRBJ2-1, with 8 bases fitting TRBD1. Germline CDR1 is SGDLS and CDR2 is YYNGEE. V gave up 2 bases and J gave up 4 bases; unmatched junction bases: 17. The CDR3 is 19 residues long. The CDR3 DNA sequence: TGTGCCAGCAGCGTTAGATGGCGTAATTCGGGACAGGATTACAATGAGCAGTTCTTC. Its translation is CASSVRWRNSGQDYNEQFF.

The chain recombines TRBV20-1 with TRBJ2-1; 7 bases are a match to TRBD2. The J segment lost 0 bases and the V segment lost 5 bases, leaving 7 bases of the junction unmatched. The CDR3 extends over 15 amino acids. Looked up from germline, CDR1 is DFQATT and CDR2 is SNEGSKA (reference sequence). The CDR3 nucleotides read TGCAGTGCTGTTAGCGGGTCTAGCTCCTACAATGAGCAGTTCTTC. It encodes CSAVSGSSSYNEQFF.